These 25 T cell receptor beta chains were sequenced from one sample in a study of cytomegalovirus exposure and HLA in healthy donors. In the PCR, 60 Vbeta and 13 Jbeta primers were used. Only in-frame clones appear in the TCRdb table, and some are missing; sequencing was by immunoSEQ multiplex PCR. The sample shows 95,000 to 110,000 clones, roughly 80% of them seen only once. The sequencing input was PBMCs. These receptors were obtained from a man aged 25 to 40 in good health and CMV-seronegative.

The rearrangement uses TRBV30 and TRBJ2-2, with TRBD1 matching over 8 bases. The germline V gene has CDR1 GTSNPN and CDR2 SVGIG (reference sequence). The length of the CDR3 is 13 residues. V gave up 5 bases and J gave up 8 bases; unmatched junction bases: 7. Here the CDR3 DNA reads TGTGCCTGGCCGACAGGGGTCAGGGGGGAGCTGTTTTTT. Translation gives CAWPTGVRGELFF.

The CDR3 spells CASSQLAGGYNEQFF. The CDR3 bases are TGTGCCAGCAGTCAGCTAGCGGGAGGTTACAATGAGCAGTTCTTC. The chain recombines TRBV28 with TRBJ2-1; 11 bases map to TRBD2. The CDR3 runs to 15 residues. Trimming took 5 bases from V and 4 from J; bases not matched to a gene: 4. The germline V gene encodes CDR1 MDHEN and CDR2 SYDVKM.

CDR3 nucleotides: TGTGCCAGCAGCAAATGGGGGACTGCCTACAATGAGCAGTTCTTC. Translated: CASSKWGTAYNEQFF. The V gene is TRBV21-1, the J gene TRBJ2-1; TRBD2 reflects the table's D call only, with no check against the DNA. TRBV21-1 is given as a pseudogene. This CDR3 is 15 amino acids long.

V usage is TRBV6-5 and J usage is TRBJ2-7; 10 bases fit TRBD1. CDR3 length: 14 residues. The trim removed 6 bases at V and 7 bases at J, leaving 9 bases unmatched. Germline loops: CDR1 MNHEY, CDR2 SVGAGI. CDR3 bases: TGTGCCAGCAGCTCCGGGACAGGGGCCTCGGAGCAGTACTTC. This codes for CASSSGTGASEQYF.

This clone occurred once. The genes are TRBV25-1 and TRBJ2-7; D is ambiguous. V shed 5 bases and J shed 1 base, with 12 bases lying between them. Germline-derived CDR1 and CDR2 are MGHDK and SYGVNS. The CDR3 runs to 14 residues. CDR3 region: CASSPPARSYEQYF. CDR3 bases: TGTGCCAGCAGTCCCCCAGCGCGGTCCTACGAGCAGTACTTC.

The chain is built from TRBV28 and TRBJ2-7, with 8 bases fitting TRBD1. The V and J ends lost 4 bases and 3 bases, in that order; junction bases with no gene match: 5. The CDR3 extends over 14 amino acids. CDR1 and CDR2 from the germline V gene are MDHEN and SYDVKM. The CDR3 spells CASSSRQGSYEQYF. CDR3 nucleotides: TGTGCCAGCAGTTCCCGACAGGGGAGCTACGAGCAGTACTTC.

Here the CDR3 DNA reads TGTGCCGGACGGGGAACGGGCTACTCGGAAGCTTTCTTT. Protein product: CAGRGTGYSEAFF. V usage is TRBV2 and J usage is TRBJ1-1; D not resolved. The CDR3 is 13 amino acids. Trimming shortened V by 11 bases and J by 8 bases, and 21 bases separated the two germline ends. Germline V gene sequence: CDR1 SNHLY, CDR2 FYNNEI.

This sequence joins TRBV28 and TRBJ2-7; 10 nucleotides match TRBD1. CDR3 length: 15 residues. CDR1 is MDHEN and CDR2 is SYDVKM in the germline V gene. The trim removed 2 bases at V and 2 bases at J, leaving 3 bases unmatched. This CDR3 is CASSLPGTGAYEQYF. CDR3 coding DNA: TGTGCCAGCAGTTTACCCGGGACAGGGGCCTACGAGCAGTACTTC.

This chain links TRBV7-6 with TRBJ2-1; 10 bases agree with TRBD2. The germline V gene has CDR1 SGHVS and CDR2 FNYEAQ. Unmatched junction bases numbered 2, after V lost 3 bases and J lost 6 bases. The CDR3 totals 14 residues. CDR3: CASSLGLATNEQFF. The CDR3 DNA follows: TGTGCCAGCAGCTTGGGACTAGCGACCAATGAGCAGTTCTTC.

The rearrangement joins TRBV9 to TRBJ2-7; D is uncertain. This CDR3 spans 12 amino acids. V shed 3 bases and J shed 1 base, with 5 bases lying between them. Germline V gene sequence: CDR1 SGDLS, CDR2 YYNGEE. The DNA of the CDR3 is TGTGCCAGCAGCGCCGTGTCCTACGAGCAGTACTTC. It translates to CASSAVSYEQYF.

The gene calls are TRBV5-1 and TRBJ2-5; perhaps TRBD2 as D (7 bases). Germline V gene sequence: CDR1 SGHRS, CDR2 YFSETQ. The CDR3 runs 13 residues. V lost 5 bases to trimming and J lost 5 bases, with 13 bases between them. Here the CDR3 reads CASSRGGGETQYF. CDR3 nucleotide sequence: TGCGCCAGCAGTCGAGGGGGGGGTGAGACCCAGTACTTC.

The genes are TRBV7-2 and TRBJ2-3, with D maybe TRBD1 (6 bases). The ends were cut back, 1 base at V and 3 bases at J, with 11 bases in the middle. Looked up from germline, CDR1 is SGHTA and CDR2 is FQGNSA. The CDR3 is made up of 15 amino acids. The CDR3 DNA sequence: TGTGCCAGCAGCTTAGGGCCAGGGGCTACAGATACGCAGTATTTT. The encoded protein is CASSLGPGATDTQYF.

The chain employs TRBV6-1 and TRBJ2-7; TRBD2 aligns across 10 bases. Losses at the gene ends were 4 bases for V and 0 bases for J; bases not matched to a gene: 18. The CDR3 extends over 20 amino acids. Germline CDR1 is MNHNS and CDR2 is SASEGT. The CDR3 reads CASSGGVGTSAPLSSYEQYF. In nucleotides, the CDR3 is TGTGCCAGCAGTGGAGGTGTGGGGACTAGCGCCCCTTTGAGCTCCTACGAGCAGTACTTC.

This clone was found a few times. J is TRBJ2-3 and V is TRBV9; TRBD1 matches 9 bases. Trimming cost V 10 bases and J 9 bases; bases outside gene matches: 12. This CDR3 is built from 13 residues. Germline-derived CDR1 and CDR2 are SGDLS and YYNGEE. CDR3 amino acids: CASKGGQGMTQYF. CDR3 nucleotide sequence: TGTGCCTCCAAGGGGGGACAGGGAATGACGCAGTATTTT. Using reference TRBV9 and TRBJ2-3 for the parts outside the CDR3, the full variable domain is DSGVTQTPKHLITATGQRVTLRCSPRSGDLSVYWYQQSLDQGLQFLIQYYNGEERAKGNILERFSAQQFPDLHSELNLSSLELGDSALYFCASKGGQGMTQYFGPGTRLTVL.

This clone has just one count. CDR3 sequence reads: CASKVAAGSPLHF. DNA of the CDR3: TGTGCCAGTAAGGTGGCAGCAGGTTCACCCCTCCACTTT. V usage is TRBV19 and J usage is TRBJ1-6; D is uncertain. V shed 7 bases and J shed 9 bases, with 13 bases lying between them. The CDR3 spans 13 residues. The germline gives CDR1 LNHDA, CDR2 SQIVND (reference sequence).

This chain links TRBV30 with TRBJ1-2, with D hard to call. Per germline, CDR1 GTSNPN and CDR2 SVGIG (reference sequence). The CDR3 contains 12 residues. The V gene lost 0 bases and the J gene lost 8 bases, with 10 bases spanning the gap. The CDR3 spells CAWSVLPSGYTF. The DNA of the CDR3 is TGTGCCTGGAGTGTACTCCCTTCGGGCTACACCTTC.

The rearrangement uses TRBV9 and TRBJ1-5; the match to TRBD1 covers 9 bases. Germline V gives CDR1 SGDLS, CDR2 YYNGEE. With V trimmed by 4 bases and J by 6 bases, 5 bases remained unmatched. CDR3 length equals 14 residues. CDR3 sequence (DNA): TGTGCCAGCAGCTTCGGACAGGGGTTTCAGCCCCAGCATTTT. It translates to CASSFGQGFQPQHF.

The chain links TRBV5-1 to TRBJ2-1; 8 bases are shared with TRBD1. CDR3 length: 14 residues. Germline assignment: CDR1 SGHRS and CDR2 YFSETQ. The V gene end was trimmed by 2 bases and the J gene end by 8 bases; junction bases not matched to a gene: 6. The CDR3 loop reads CASSLWTGIYEQFF. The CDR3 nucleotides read TGCGCCAGCAGCTTATGGACAGGGATCTATGAGCAGTTCTTC. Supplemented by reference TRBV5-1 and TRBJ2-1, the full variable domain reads KAGVTQTPRYLIKTRGQQVTLSCSPISGHRSVSWYQQTPGQGLQFLFEYFSETQRNKGNFPGRFSGRQFSNSRSEMNVSTLELGDSALYLCASSLWTGIYEQFFGPGTRLTVL.

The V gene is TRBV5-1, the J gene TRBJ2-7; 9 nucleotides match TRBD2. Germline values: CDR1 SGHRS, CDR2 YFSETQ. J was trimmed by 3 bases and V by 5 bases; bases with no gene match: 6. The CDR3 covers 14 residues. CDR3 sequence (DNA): TGCGCCAGCAGGTTGACTAGCGGAAACTACGAGCAGTACTTC. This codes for CASRLTSGNYEQYF.

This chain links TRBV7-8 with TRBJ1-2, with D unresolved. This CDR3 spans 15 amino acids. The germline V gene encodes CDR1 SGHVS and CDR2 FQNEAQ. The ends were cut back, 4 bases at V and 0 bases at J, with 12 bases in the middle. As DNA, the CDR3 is TGTGCCAGCAGCTCGAGGGCGGCAGCTAACTATGGCTACACCTTC. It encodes CASSSRAAANYGYTF.

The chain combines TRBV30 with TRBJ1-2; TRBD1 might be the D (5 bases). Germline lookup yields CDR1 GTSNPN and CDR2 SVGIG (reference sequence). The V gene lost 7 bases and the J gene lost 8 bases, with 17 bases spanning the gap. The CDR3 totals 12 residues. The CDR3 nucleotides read TGTGCCTCCCAGGCCAGGGCGGACGGCTACACCTTC. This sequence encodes CASQARADGYTF.

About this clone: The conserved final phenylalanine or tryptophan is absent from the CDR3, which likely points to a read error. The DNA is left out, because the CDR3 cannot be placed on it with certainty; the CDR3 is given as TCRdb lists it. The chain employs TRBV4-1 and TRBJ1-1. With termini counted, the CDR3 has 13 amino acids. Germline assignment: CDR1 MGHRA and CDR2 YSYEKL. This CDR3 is CASSQGTREKLSL.

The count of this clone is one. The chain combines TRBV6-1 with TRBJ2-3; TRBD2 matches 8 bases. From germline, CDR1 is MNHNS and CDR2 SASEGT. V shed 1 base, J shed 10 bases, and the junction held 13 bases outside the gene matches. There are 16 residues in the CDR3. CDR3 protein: CASSEGISGLAWAQYF. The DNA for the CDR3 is TGTGCCAGCAGTGAAGGGATCAGTGGACTAGCTTGGGCGCAGTATTTT.

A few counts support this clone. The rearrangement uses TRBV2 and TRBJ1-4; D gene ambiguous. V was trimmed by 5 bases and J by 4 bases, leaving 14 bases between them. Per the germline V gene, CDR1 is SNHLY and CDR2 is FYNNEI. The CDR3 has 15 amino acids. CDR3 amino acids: CASSTRTENNEKLFF. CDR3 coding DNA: TGTGCCAGCAGTACAAGGACTGAAAATAATGAAAAACTGTTTTTT.

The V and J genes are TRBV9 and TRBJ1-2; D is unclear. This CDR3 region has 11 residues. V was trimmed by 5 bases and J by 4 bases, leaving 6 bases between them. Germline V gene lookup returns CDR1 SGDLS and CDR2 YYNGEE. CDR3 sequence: CASSTIYGYTF. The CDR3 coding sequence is TGTGCCAGCAGTACAATCTATGGCTACACCTTC.